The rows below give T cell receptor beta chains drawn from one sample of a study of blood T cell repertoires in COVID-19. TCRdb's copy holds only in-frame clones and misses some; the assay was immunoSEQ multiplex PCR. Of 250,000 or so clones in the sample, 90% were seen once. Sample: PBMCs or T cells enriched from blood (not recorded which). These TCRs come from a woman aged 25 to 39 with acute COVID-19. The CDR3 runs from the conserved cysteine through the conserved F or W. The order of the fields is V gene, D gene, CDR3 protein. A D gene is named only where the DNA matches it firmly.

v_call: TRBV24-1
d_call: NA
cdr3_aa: CATSDVAGSVTDTQYF

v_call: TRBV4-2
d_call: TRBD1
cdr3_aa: CASSQGDSPYGYTF

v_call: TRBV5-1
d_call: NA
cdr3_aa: CASSFASYNEQFF

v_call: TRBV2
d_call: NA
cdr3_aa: CASSGRSDIGSYEQYF

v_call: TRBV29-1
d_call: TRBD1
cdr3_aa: CSVGPDRGSGNTIYF

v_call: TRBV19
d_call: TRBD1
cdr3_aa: CASSETGEAGNTIYF

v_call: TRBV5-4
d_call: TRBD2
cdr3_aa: CASSLGEGVWETQYF

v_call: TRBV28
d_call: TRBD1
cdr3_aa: CASSLTGGLKAYEQYF

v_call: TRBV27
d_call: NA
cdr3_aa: CASSLYPGVDIQYF

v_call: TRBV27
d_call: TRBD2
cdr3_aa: CASASLPPGGRDEQYF

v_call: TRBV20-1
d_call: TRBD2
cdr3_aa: CSASGGELSSYNEQFF

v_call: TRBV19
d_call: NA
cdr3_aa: CASSSPSEGSGNTIYF

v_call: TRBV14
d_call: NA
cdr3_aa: CASSLNRKGGYTF

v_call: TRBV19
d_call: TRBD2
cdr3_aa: CASSIIEAGGTYNEQFF

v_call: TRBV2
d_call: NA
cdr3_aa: CASSELPGAAYEQYF

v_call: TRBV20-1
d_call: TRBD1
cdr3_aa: CSASRSGQGNYGYTF

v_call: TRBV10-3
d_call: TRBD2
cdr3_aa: CAISRGSGAYEQYF

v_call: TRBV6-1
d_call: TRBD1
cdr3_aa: CASREPGQGTAAAEQYF

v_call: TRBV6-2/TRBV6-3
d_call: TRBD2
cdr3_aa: CASSYYPGGSTDTQYF

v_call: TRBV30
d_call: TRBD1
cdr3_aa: CAWSVGQGVNEQFF

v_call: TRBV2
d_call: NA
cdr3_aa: CASSEAAGLVNIQYF

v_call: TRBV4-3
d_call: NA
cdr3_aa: CASSQDRVGGNSF

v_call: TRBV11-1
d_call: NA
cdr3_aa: CASSKQGFEAFF

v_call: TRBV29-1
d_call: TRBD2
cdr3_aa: CSGRTSGSADTQYF

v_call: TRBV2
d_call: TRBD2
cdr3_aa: CATKAGVVGELFF

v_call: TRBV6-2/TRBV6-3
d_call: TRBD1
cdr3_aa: CASSQHRTGVNYGYTF

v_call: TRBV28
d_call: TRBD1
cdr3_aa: CASSRRDSNTGELFF

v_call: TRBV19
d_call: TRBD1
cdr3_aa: CASSHGTGNTEAFF

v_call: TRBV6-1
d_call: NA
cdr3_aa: CASSEDSNYGYTF

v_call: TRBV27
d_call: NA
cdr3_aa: CASSLFGIPGELFF

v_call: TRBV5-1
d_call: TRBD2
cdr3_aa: CASSFKREDTDTQYF